The present T cell receptor (beta chain) was sequenced within a study of control samples from healthy donors and cancer patients (dated by TCRdb to 2020 to 2021). The junction carries 18 bases between V and J, which are trimmed by 4 bases and 8 bases respectively. The CDR1 and CDR2 encoded by the germline V gene are SGHTA and FQGNSA. The CDR3 sequence holds 16 residues, the cysteine and phenylalanine included. Kept here is only the CDR3 DNA, which spans 48 bases and is read in frame from base 1. Library construction relied on the immunoSEQ multiplex PCR assay. TCRdb obtained this table from immuneACCESS and retained in-frame rearrangements with V and J assigned. These tables miss some clones; where compared with another copy, unresolved V genes account for less than half of the shortfall, and the remainder is unexplained. Within this sample are 150,000 to 200,000 clones, with approximately 94% of them counted one time only. The ten largest make up about 8.5% of the sample.

Comment on this clone: The specificity of this receptor is unknown. Qualities for individual bases were not recorded, and no much larger clone is one base off.

Sample: blood. The chain links TRBV7-2 with TRBJ1-6; TRBD1 might be the D gene, on 5 matching bases. The clonotype was recovered from a woman aged 40 to 55 in good health. The DNA reads TGTGCCAGCAGCTCCTCCTGGGACCGGACTTATTCACCCCTCCACTTT. This translates into CASSSSWDRTYSPLHF.